Following are 27 T cell receptor beta chains from one sample sequenced in a study of T cells in Graves' hyperthyroidism and ophthalmopathy. The investigators amplified TCR beta CDR3 regions from RNA transcripts. RT-PCR in the first round (using the HTBI primer set) targeted the TCR CDR3. TCRdb recomputed calls from the multiplex PCR reads with MiXCR, one row per CDR3 protein. The sample consists of roughly 600,000 distinct CDR3 sequences, around 13% of them appearing once. The specimen was blood. Source of these receptors: a woman aged 50 to 65 with Graves' ophthalmopathy.

The sample holds many counts of this clonotype. The chain recombines TRBV11-3 with TRBJ1-4; 9 nucleotides align to TRBD1. V shed 2 bases, J shed 8 bases, and the junction held 6 bases outside the gene matches. There are 15 residues in the CDR3. Germline V gene data show CDR1 as SGHNT and CDR2 as YENEEA. CDR3: CASSLLGTGYEKLFF. The CDR3 DNA sequence: TGTGCCAGCAGCTTATTGGGGACAGGGTACGAAAAACTGTTTTTT.

Many counts were recorded for this clonotype. This chain connects TRBV27 to TRBJ1-5, with a tentative D call TRBD1 (5 bases). CDR3 length equals 15 residues. The germline gives CDR1 MNHEY, CDR2 SMNVEV (reference sequence). The V and J ends lost 4 bases and 3 bases respectively, with 13 bases between them. CDR3 protein: CASSYSLTANQPQHF. In nucleotides, the CDR3 is TGTGCCAGCAGTTATTCTCTGACAGCCAATCAGCCCCAGCATTTT.

This clonotype has ten or more counts. The chain is built from TRBV20-1 and TRBJ2-1; the match to TRBD2 covers 11 bases. The V gene end was trimmed by 4 bases and the J gene end by 6 bases; junction bases not matched to a gene: 8. This CDR3 region has 15 residues. The germline gives CDR1 DFQATT, CDR2 SNEGSKA (reference sequence). As DNA, the CDR3 is TGCAGTGCTACCCGTAGCGGGAGGGGGACCAATGAGCAGTTCTTC. This codes for CSATRSGRGTNEQFF.

As concerns this clonotype: This could be a read error, since a much larger clone is one nucleotide away. In DNA form, the CDR3 reads TGTACCACCAGCAGAGTTCCCCGACAGGGCGCCTACAATGAGCAGTTCTTC. Translated: CTTSRVPRQGAYNEQFF. V usage is TRBV15 and J usage is TRBJ2-1; 7 bases are a match to TRBD1. The CDR3 spans 17 residues. Germline-derived CDR1 and CDR2 are LNHNV and YYDKDF (reference sequence).

This clonotype was seen ten or more times. V usage is TRBV2 and J usage is TRBJ1-2, with TRBD1 matching over 7 bases. This CDR3 is 13 amino acids long. V shed 7 bases and J 2 bases; nucleotides not matched to a gene: 4. CDR1 is SNHLY and CDR2 is FYNNEI in the germline V gene. CDR3 protein: CASIQQGNYGYTF. The CDR3 coding sequence is TGTGCCAGCATTCAACAGGGGAACTATGGCTACACCTTC.

The rearrangement links TRBV6-1 to TRBJ2-1; 11 bases map to TRBD2. The germline V gene encodes CDR1 MNHNS and CDR2 SASEGT. The V gene end was trimmed by 8 bases and the J gene end by 4 bases; junction bases not matched to a gene: 4. The CDR3 is 14 residues long. The CDR3 nucleotides read TGTGCCAGCGCAACTAGCGGGAGTTACAATGAGCAGTTCTTC. Translation: CASATSGSYNEQFF.

This chain joins TRBV29-1 and TRBJ2-3, with TRBD1 matching over 7 bases. V lost 2 bases and J lost 3; bases outside the gene matches: 5. This CDR3 has 14 residues. Per the germline V gene, CDR1 is SQVTM and CDR2 is ANQGSEA. The CDR3 loop reads CSVEKGARTDTQYF. CDR3 nucleotides: TGCAGCGTTGAAAAGGGGGCGCGAACAGATACGCAGTATTTT.

This clonotype was counted many times. V and J are TRBV5-8 and TRBJ2-1, with 8 positions matching TRBD2. The length of the CDR3 is 16 residues. The V gene end was trimmed by 5 bases and the J gene end by 9 bases; junction bases not matched to a gene: 16. Germline V CDR1 and CDR2: SGHTS, YDEGEE. The CDR3 protein is CASSQPRAGGESEQFF. The CDR3 DNA reads as TGTGCCAGCAGTCAACCCCGGGCGGGAGGTGAGTCTGAGCAGTTCTTC.

The chain joins TRBV4-1 to TRBJ1-5, with no clear D. The germline CDR1 and CDR2 sequences are MGHRA and YSYEKL. V gave up 1 base and J gave up 3 bases, with 10 bases separating them. The CDR3 covers 15 residues. The DNA of the CDR3 is TGCGCCAGCAGCCAAGTGTTCCGGTACAATCAGCCCCAGCATTTT. Encoded protein: CASSQVFRYNQPQHF.

The CDR3 DNA is TGTGCCAGCAGCATTGGACTAGCGGGACTTGAGCAGTTCTTC. This sequence encodes CASSIGLAGLEQFF. The rearrangement links TRBV9 to TRBJ2-1; 12 bases map to TRBD2. V was clipped by 4 bases and J by 9 bases; unmatched bases: 5. This CDR3 has 14 residues. Germline V gene lookup returns CDR1 SGDLS and CDR2 YYNGEE.

CDR3 in amino acids: CASSIFTSGSLYEQFF. CDR3 DNA: TGTGCCAGCAGCATTTTCACTAGCGGGAGTTTATATGAGCAGTTCTTC. V and J are TRBV28 and TRBJ2-1, with TRBD2 identical over 11 bases. The CDR3 is made up of 16 amino acids. Germline CDR1 reads MDHEN; CDR2 reads SYDVKM. V shed 6 bases, J shed 8 bases, and the junction held 12 bases outside the gene matches. The variable domain in full, completed from reference TRBV28 and TRBJ2-1, reads DVKVTQSSRYLVKRTGEKVFLECVQDMDHENMFWYRQDPGLGLRLIYFSYDVKMKEKGDIPEGYSVSREKKERFSLILESASTNQTSMYLCASSIFTSGSLYEQFFGPGTRLTVL.

This clonotype appeared many times. The V call is TRBV12-3 or TRBV12-4, the J call TRBJ2-1; 8 nucleotides match TRBD2. V was clipped by 3 bases and J by 6 bases; unmatched bases: 7. The CDR3 totals 15 residues. This CDR3 is CASSFLRTSSNEQFF. DNA of the CDR3: TGTGCCAGCAGTTTTCTTCGGACTAGCTCCAATGAGCAGTTCTTC.

This clonotype was seen ten or more times. The V and J genes are TRBV7-2 and TRBJ2-3; 8 bases match TRBD2. Per germline, CDR1 SGHTA and CDR2 FQGNSA. The V and J ends lost 4 bases and 1 base, in that order; junction bases with no gene match: 7. The CDR3 covers 16 residues. CDR3 residues: CASSSPGLGGTDTQYF. The CDR3 DNA reads as TGTGCCAGCAGCTCCCCGGGACTAGGTGGCACAGATACGCAGTATTTT.

This clonotype was observed a handful of times. J is TRBJ2-1 and V is TRBV19, with D perhaps assigned TRBD1 or TRBD2 (6 bases each). The germline V gene encodes CDR1 LNHDA and CDR2 SQIVND (reference sequence). The CDR3 totals 18 residues. V was shortened by 5 bases and J by 0 bases, with 20 bases between the two germline ends. The CDR3, as DNA: TGTGCCAGTAGTCATAGGGGGACTTCCCGCGGCTCCTACAATGAGCAGTTCTTC. Protein: CASSHRGTSRGSYNEQFF.

V gene TRBV6-1 combines with J gene TRBJ2-5; D may be TRBD1 (6 bases). Trimming took 8 bases from V and 5 from J, leaving 15 bases between them. This CDR3 is 13 amino acids long. Germline CDR1 reads MNHNS; CDR2 reads SASEGT. CDR3 region: CASPAGVGETQYF. The CDR3 DNA reads as TGTGCCAGCCCCGCAGGGGTTGGTGAGACCCAGTACTTC.

The table lists this clonotype with many counts. V is TRBV30 and J is TRBJ2-7; D call uncertain. The V end was cut by 2 bases, the J end by 6 bases, with 8 bases between. The CDR3 length is 11 residues. CDR1 GTSNPN and CDR2 SVGIG come from the germline V gene (reference sequence). The CDR3, as DNA: TGTGCCTGGAGTATAGGGCCCGAGCAGTACTTC. Protein product: CAWSIGPEQYF.

Comments on this clonotype: A single base separates this from a much larger clone, so it may be a read error. The chain is built from TRBV30 and TRBJ2-7, with D possibly being TRBD2 (6 bases). The J call is uncertain, as TRBJ2-1 better fits the DNA end. Germline V gives CDR1 GTSNPN, CDR2 SVGIG (reference sequence). This CDR3 spans 15 amino acids. CDR3 sequence reads: CAWSPPGLSSYEQFF. CDR3 in DNA: TGTGCCTGGAGTCCCCCGGGACTGAGCTCCTACGAGCAGTTCTTC.

This clonotype was seen many times. The rearrangement joins TRBV30 to TRBJ1-3; D is undetermined. Between the trimmed V and J ends, which lost 0 bases and 5 bases, there was a span of 5 bases. The germline CDR1 and CDR2 sequences are GTSNPN and SVGIG (reference sequence). The CDR3 contains 12 residues. The CDR3 spells CAWSVQRNTIYF. The CDR3, as DNA: TGTGCCTGGAGTGTACAAAGAAACACCATATATTTT.

This clonotype was recorded many times. The J gene is TRBJ2-3, the V gene TRBV7-9, with D possibly matching TRBD2 (5 bases). CDR3 length: 15 residues. V lost 5 bases to trimming and J lost 0 bases, with 12 bases between them. The germline CDR1 and CDR2 sequences are SEHNR and FQNEAQ (reference sequence). The CDR3 DNA follows: TGTGCCAGCAGCGTCACGGGCGGGAGCACAGATACGCAGTATTTT. Its translation: CASSVTGGSTDTQYF. The full variable domain, rest sourced from reference TRBV7-9 and TRBJ2-3, is DTGVSQNPRHKITKRGQNVTFRCDPISEHNRLYWYRQTLGQGPEFLTYFQNEAQLEKSRLLSDRFSAERPKGSFSTLEIQRTEQGDSAMYLCASSVTGGSTDTQYFGPGTRLTVL.

This chain connects TRBV7-2 to TRBJ1-3, with 9 bases that match TRBD1. Germline-derived CDR1 and CDR2 are SGHTA and FQGNSA. Unmatched junction bases numbered 4, after V lost 4 bases and J lost 3 bases. The CDR3 is made up of 15 amino acids. The DNA of the CDR3 is TGTGCCAGCAGCTCACAGGGGGCAATTGGAAACACCATATATTTT. This sequence encodes CASSSQGAIGNTIYF.

This clonotype has only a few counts. It may be a read error: a sequence one base away is much more abundant. V gene TRBV28 combines with J gene TRBJ1-5; D is ambiguous. This CDR3 has 16 residues. Germline V CDR1 and CDR2: MDHEN, SYDVKM. V dropped 4 bases and J dropped 1 base, with 14 bases sitting between them. The CDR3 DNA reads TGTGCCAGCAGTTCATTATCCGGGATAAGCAATCAGCCCCAGCATTTT. Translation gives CASSSLSGISNQPQHF.

The chain uses TRBV10-3 and TRBJ1-3, with D unresolved. Between the trimmed V and J ends, which lost 4 bases and 0 bases, there was a span of 7 bases. The CDR3 consists of 14 residues. Germline assignment: CDR1 ENHRY and CDR2 SYGVKD. Here the CDR3 DNA reads TGTGCCATCAGTGCCCCGCACTCTGGAAACACCATATATTTT. Encoded protein: CAISAPHSGNTIYF.

V is TRBV15 and J is TRBJ2-7; TRBD1 aligns across 11 bases. The J segment lost 4 bases and the V segment lost 3 bases, leaving 5 bases of the junction unmatched. Germline values: CDR1 LNHNV, CDR2 YYDKDF (reference sequence). The CDR3 length is 15 residues. The CDR3 DNA is TGTGCCACCAGCAGGGGACAGGGGGATCGTTACGAGCAGTACTTC. This translates into CATSRGQGDRYEQYF. Full variable domain (missing parts from reference TRBV15 and TRBJ2-7): DAMVIQNPRYQVTQFGKPVTLSCSQTLNHNVMYWYQQKSSQAPKLLFHYYDKDFNNEADTPDNFQSRRPNTSFCFLDIRSPGLGDTAMYLCATSRGQGDRYEQYFGPGTRLTVT.

In regard to this clonotype: At one boundary the junction diverges from the germline segment, which might be a read error. The chain has TRBV11-3 and TRBJ2-5, with 12 bases aligning to TRBD2. This CDR3 is 16 amino acids long. Per the germline V gene, CDR1 is SGHNT and CDR2 is YENEEA. The CDR3 protein is CASSPRTSGIQEIQYF. CDR3 coding DNA: TGTGCCAGCAGCCCCAGGACTAGCGGGATACAAGAGATCCAGTACTTC.

The sample holds many counts of this clonotype. V gene TRBV7-3 combines with J gene TRBJ1-1; 7 bases align to TRBD1. The V gene's germline CDR1 is SGHTA and CDR2 FQGTGA. V lost 5 bases and J lost 4; bases outside the gene matches: 4. The CDR3 sequence is 13 residues long. In DNA form, the CDR3 reads TGTGCCAGCAGCAGACAGGGCTTCACTGAAGCTTTCTTT. As protein: CASSRQGFTEAFF.

J is TRBJ2-7 and V is TRBV2; 9 positions agree with TRBD2. From germline, CDR1 is SNHLY and CDR2 FYNNEI. The junction had 9 bases not matched to a gene; V was cut back by 6 bases and J by 3 bases. The CDR3 is 15 residues long. The CDR3 nucleotides are TGTGCCAGCAGCGATCCATCTAGCGGGATCTACGAGCAGTACTTC. Its translation is CASSDPSSGIYEQYF.

The chain carries TRBV24-1 and TRBJ2-2; TRBD2 matches 9 bases. The V gene's germline CDR1 is KGHDR and CDR2 SFDVKD. V lost 8 bases and J lost 5; bases outside the gene matches: 5. The CDR3 length is 14 residues. As DNA, the CDR3 is TGTGCCACCAAGACTAGCGGTACTACCGGGGAGCTGTTTTTT. Translation gives CATKTSGTTGELFF.